What follows describes a single T cell receptor (beta chain). The repertoire was sequenced with immunoSEQ multiplex PCR; TCRdb's copy has only in-frame clones and lacks some. Here the sample spans fewer than 150,000 clones, more than 80% being singletons. The sample originates from a study of control samples from healthy donors and cancer patients. Germline V lookup: CDR1 SEHNR, CDR2 FQNEAQ (reference sequence). V shed 1 base and J shed 8 bases, with 14 bases lying between them. The CDR3 spans 15 residues. The chain links TRBV7-9 to TRBJ2-2; D is possibly TRBD2 (5 bases). Sequencing input: blood. The TCR originated in a man between 18 and 29 years old in good health. The CDR3 is CASSLVWQTKGELFF. CDR3 DNA sequence: TGTGCCAGCAGCTTAGTATGGCAGACTAAAGGGGAGCTGTTTTTT.